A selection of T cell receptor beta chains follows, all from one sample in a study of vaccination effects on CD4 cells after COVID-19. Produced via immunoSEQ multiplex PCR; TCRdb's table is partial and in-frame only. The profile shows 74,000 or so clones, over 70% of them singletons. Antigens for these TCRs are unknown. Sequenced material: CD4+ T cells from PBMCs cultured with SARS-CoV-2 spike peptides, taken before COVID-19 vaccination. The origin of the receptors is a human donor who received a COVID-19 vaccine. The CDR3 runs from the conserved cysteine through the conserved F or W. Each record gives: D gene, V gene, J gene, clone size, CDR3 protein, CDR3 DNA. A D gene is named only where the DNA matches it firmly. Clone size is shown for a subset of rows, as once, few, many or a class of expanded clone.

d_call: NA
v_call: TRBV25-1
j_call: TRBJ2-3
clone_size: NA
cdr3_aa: CASSPLTADSDTQYF
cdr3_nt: TGTGCCAGCAGTCCTTTAACGGCGGACTCAGATACGCAGTATTTT

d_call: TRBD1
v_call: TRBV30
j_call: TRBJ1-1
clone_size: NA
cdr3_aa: CAWSGGGMNTEAFF
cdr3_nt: TGTGCCTGGAGTGGAGGGGGCATGAACACTGAAGCTTTCTTT

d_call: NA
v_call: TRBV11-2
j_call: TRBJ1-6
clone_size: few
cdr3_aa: CASSRDRYNSPLHF
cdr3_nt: TGTGCCAGCAGCCGGGACCGGTATAATTCACCCCTCCACTTT

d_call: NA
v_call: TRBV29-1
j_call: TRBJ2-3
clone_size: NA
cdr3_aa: CSVDLFGSLSTDTQYF
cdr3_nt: TGCAGCGTTGACTTATTTGGCAGTTTGTCCACAGATACGCAGTATTTT

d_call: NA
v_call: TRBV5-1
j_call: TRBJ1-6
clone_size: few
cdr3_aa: CASSLGQTSSPLHF
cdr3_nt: TGCGCCAGCAGCTTAGGACAGACGAGTTCACCCCTCCACTTT

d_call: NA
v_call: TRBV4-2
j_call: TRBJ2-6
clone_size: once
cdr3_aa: CASSQTTVATSGANVLTF
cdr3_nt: TGTGCCAGCAGCCAGACGACAGTAGCGACCTCTGGGGCCAACGTCCTGACTTTC

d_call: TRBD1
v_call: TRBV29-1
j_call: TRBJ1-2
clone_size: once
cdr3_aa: CSVYSQGVRGYTF
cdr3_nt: TGCAGCGTTTATTCACAGGGGGTACGTGGCTACACCTTC

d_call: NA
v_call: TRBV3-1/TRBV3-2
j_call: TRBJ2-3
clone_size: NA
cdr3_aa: CASSQGDYKDTQYF
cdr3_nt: TGTGCCAGCAGCCAAGGAGACTACAAAGATACGCAGTATTTT

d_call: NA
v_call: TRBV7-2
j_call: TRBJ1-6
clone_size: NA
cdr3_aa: CASSPGLLLGNSPLHF
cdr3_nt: TGTGCCAGCAGCCCGGGACTTCTCTTGGGTAATTCACCCCTCCACTTT

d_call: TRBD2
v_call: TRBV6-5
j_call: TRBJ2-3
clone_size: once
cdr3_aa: CASSYLSRGGTDTQYF
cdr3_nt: TGTGCCAGCAGTTATTTATCGCGGGGGGGGACAGATACGCAGTATTTT

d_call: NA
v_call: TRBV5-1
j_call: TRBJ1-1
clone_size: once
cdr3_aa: CASSSQKDTEAFF
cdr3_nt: TGCGCCAGCAGCTCCCAGAAGGACACTGAAGCTTTCTTT

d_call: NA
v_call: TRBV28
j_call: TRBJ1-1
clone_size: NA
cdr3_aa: CASPGRSPNPHLNTEAFF
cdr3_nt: TGTGCCAGCCCCGGGCGCTCGCCGAACCCCCATCTGAACACTGAAGCTTTCTTT

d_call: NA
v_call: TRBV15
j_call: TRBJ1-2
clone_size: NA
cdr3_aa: CATSREALGGPHGYTF
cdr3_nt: TGTGCCACCAGCAGAGAAGCTCTAGGGGGGCCTCATGGCTACACCTTC

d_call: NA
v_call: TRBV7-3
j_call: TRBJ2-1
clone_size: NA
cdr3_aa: CASSLRSGFRAGNEQFF
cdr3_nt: TGTGCCAGCAGCTTAAGATCAGGGTTCAGGGCAGGCAATGAGCAGTTCTTC

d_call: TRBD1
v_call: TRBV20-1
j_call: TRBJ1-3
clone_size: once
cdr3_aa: CSASGGRGPGNTIYF
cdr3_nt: TGCAGTGCTAGTGGTGGCAGGGGGCCAGGAAACACCATATATTTT

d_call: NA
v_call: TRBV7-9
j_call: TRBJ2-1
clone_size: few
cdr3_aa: CASSRLTLSSYNEQFF
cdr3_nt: TGTGCCAGCAGCCGTTTGACACTTAGCTCCTACAATGAGCAGTTCTTC

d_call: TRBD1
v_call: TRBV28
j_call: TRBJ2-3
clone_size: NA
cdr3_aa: CASSFTQTTGGAQYF
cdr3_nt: TGTGCCAGCAGTTTTACTCAGACGACAGGGGGAGCGCAGTATTTT

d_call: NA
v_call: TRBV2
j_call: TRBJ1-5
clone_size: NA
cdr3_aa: CASSGGPKGQPQHF
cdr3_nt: TGTGCCAGCAGCGGGGGGCCAAAGGGCCAGCCCCAGCATTTT

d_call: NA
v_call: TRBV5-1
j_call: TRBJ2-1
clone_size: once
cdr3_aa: CASSLVQGLDEQFF
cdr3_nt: TGCGCCAGCAGCTTAGTCCAGGGTTTAGATGAGCAGTTCTTC

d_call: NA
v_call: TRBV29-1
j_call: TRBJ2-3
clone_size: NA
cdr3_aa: CSAKVAGATDTQYF
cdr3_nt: TGCAGCGCGAAGGTCGCAGGGGCCACAGATACGCAGTATTTT

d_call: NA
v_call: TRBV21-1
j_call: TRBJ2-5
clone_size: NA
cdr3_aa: CASSKACWDRGGETQYF
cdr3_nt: TGTGCCAGCAGCAAAGCCTGTTGGGACAGGGGAGGGGAGACCCAGTACTTC

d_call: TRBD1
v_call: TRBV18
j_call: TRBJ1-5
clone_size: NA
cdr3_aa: CASSSGQGRPNQPQHF
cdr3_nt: TGTGCCAGCTCCTCGGGACAGGGCCGGCCCAATCAGCCCCAGCATTTT

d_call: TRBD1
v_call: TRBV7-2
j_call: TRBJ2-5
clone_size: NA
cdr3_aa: CASSFDRVERETQYF
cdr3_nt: TGTGCCAGCAGTTTCGACAGGGTCGAAAGGGAGACCCAGTACTTC